A single sample is the source of the 15 T cell receptor beta chains below, sequenced in a study of blood T cell repertoires in COVID-19. Measured with immunoSEQ multiplex PCR; TCRdb has only the in-frame clones, and not every one. The sample shows around 180,000 clones, roughly 80% of them seen only once. Sequenced input: peripheral blood. The receptor source for this set is a human donor in a cohort sampled during active COVID-19.

This chain uses TRBV15 with TRBJ2-3; D ambiguous. Germline V gives CDR1 LNHNV, CDR2 YYDKDF (reference sequence). Trimming took 0 bases from V and 0 from J, leaving 10 bases between them. The length of the CDR3 is 16 residues. The CDR3 DNA is TGTGCCACCAGCAGAGATTCGGTCGGGAGCACAGATACGCAGTATTTT. Translated, it gives CATSRDSVGSTDTQYF. The complete variable domain, with remaining parts taken from reference TRBV15 and TRBJ2-3, reads DAMVIQNPRYQVTQFGKPVTLSCSQTLNHNVMYWYQQKSSQAPKLLFHYYDKDFNNEADTPDNFQSRRPNTSFCFLDIRSPGLGDTAMYLCATSRDSVGSTDTQYFGPGTRLTVL.

V usage is TRBV29-1 and J usage is TRBJ1-1; no definite D call. V shed 5 bases and J shed 1 base, with 11 bases lying between them. Germline CDR1 is SQVTM and CDR2 is ANQGSEA. The CDR3 runs to 13 residues. The CDR3 nucleotides are TGCAGCGTTAGCACCGGGAGGAACACTGAAGCTTTCTTT. It encodes CSVSTGRNTEAFF. The full variable domain, completed using reference TRBV29-1 and TRBJ1-1, is SAVISQKPSRDICQRGTSLTIQCQVDSQVTMMFWYRQQPGQSLTLIATANQGSEATYESGFVIDKFPISRPNLTFSTLTVSNMSPEDSSIYLCSVSTGRNTEAFFGQGTRLTVV.

This clone was detected once. This chain joins TRBV15 and TRBJ1-2, with 7 bases lining up with TRBD1. V shed 5 bases, J shed 1 base, and the junction held 7 bases outside the gene matches. Germline V CDR1 and CDR2: LNHNV, YYDKDF (reference sequence). The length of the CDR3 is 15 residues. CDR3 in amino acids: CATSFRDRHNYGYTF. As DNA, the CDR3 is TGTGCCACCAGCTTCAGGGACAGACATAACTATGGCTACACCTTC.

The rearrangement uses TRBV2 and TRBJ2-3, with D perhaps matching TRBD2 (5 bases). Germline V gene sequence: CDR1 SNHLY, CDR2 FYNNEI. Trimming left V 0 bases short and J 6 bases short, with 13 bases between. The CDR3 has 15 amino acids. The CDR3 DNA sequence: TGTGCCAGCAGTGAAGCTGAGGGATCGGGGGATACGCAGTATTTT. Translated, it gives CASSEAEGSGDTQYF.

V is TRBV4-1 and J is TRBJ2-5, with D perhaps TRBD1 (7 bases). In germline, CDR1 is MGHRA, CDR2 YSYEKL. The CDR3 contains 15 residues. V lost 4 bases and J 2 bases, leaving 14 bases between the germline ends. The CDR3 protein is CASSPLRGDQETQYF. In nucleotides, the CDR3 is TGCGCCAGCAGCCCACTCAGGGGGGATCAAGAGACCCAGTACTTC.

The chain is built from TRBV7-4 and TRBJ2-7; D possibly corresponds to TRBD2 (6 bases). The CDR3 runs to 10 residues. From germline, CDR1 is SGHVT and CDR2 SQSDAQ. V shed 9 bases and J shed 4 bases, with 7 bases lying between them. This CDR3 is CARRGYEQYF. The CDR3 coding sequence is TGTGCCAGGCGGGGTTACGAGCAGTACTTC.

This chain links TRBV5-3 with TRBJ2-7; maybe TRBD1 (5 bases). TRBV5-3 is marked as an open reading frame, function uncertain. V was trimmed by 1 base and J by 4 bases, leaving 27 bases between them. This CDR3 is built from 19 residues. The CDR3 is CARSLSPPRSRWGSYEQYF. The DNA of the CDR3 is TGTGCCAGAAGCTTGAGTCCCCCCCGATCCCGGTGGGGCTCTTACGAGCAGTACTTC.

The V and J genes are TRBV6-5 and TRBJ1-6; 8 bases match TRBD1. The germline CDR1 and CDR2 sequences are MNHEY and SVGAGI. J gave up 7 bases and V 1 base, and 3 bases lay outside the gene matches. The CDR3 is 15 residues long. The CDR3 DNA is TGTGCCAGCAGTTACTATGGACAGGGAAATTCACCCCTCCACTTT. It yields the protein CASSYYGQGNSPLHF.

The chain links TRBV6-1 to TRBJ2-3; a possible D gene is TRBD1 (6 bases). The CDR3 runs to 16 residues. V lost 4 bases and J lost 4, with 18 bases in between. Germline V CDR1 and CDR2: MNHNS, SASEGT. CDR3 nucleotides: TGTGCCAGCAGTGCCCGACAGGTAGCGTTTGCAGATACGCAGTATTTT. The encoded protein is CASSARQVAFADTQYF.

This sequence joins TRBV19 and TRBJ1-4; D is ambiguous. Germline V lookup: CDR1 LNHDA, CDR2 SQIVND (reference sequence). This CDR3 comprises 12 residues. Trimming removed 3 bases at V and 10 bases at J, with 9 bases between. The CDR3 loop is CASSILEGKLFF. The CDR3 DNA reads TGTGCCAGTAGTATTTTGGAGGGAAAACTGTTTTTT.

This chain links TRBV2 with TRBJ1-4; no reliable D call. CDR1 is SNHLY, CDR2 FYNNEI, per germline. The V end lost 6 bases, the J end lost 14 bases, and 19 bases lay between the germline ends. The CDR3 covers 13 residues. The CDR3 bases are TGTGCCAGCAGCGACTCGTACGGTGCGGGGCTGTTTTTT. This sequence encodes CASSDSYGAGLFF.

The chain recombines TRBV2 with TRBJ1-1, with TRBD1 matching 9 bases. This CDR3 region has 15 residues. Trimming removed 7 bases from V and 1 base from J; junction bases left unmatched: 7. The V gene's germline CDR1 is SNHLY and CDR2 FYNNEI. This CDR3 is CASNAPGQGNTEAFF. For the CDR3, the DNA is TGTGCCAGCAATGCACCGGGACAGGGGAACACTGAAGCTTTCTTT.

The CDR3 region is CASSIAGTGAYEQYF. Here the CDR3 DNA reads TGTGCCAGTAGTATAGCGGGGACAGGGGCCTACGAGCAGTACTTC. The chain is built from TRBV19 and TRBJ2-7, with 10 bases matching TRBD1. CDR1 is LNHDA and CDR2 is SQIVND in the germline V gene (reference sequence). The CDR3 is made up of 15 amino acids. V gave up 1 base and J gave up 2 bases; unmatched junction bases: 2.

The chain has TRBV2 and TRBJ2-1, with 10 nucleotides matching TRBD2. The CDR3 is 17 residues long. Germline CDR1 is SNHLY and CDR2 is FYNNEI. V shed 6 bases, J shed 1 base, and the junction held 9 bases outside the gene matches. CDR3 bases: TGTGCCAGCAGGAAGGCTAGCGGGGGTCCTTCCTACAATGAGCAGTTCTTC. Its protein product is CASRKASGGPSYNEQFF.

The rearrangement links TRBV19 to TRBJ1-2; no reliable D call. V was clipped by 6 bases and J by 7 bases, with 15 bases between them. CDR3 length: 13 residues. The germline V gene has CDR1 LNHDA and CDR2 SQIVND (reference sequence). This CDR3 reads CASSELLGSGYTF. The CDR3 region has the DNA TGTGCCAGTAGCGAGCTCTTGGGGAGTGGCTACACCTTC.